One and the same sample provided the 9 T cell receptor beta chains below, sequenced in a study of T cells in Graves' hyperthyroidism and ophthalmopathy (dated by TCRdb to about 2019). Receptor amplification or capture employed multiplex PCR. Instrument used: Illumina HiSeq 2000. TCR beta CDR3 regions were amplified from RNA transcripts. A first-round RT-PCR of the TCR CDR3 used the HTBI primer set with the Qiagen OneStep RT-PCR kit. TCRdb reprocessing: public reads trimmed at Q25 with fastp, clones called with MiXCR, in-frame beta chains kept. Rows merge per CDR3 protein into single entries with the most common DNA and genes. The sample table contains about 360,000 distinct CDR3 sequences; only one count was recorded for 19% of them. The ten largest clones take up 3% to 4% of the sample. Sequencing was performed on blood. These receptors all stem from a woman aged 18-29 years with Graves' hyperthyroidism.

Turning to this clonotype: This may be a read error: a much more frequent sequence differs by one nucleotide. For the CDR3, the DNA is TGCAGTGCAAGGGACCAGTGGACTGAAGCTTGCTTT. Translation: CSARDQWTEACF. J is TRBJ1-1 and V is TRBV20-1; D is perhaps TRBD1 (5 bases). Germline V gene sequence: CDR1 DFQATT, CDR2 SNEGSKA (reference sequence). The CDR3 contains 12 residues.

This clonotype was seen repeatedly, ten times or more. The chain carries TRBV6-5 and TRBJ1-5, with TRBD1 matching 7 bases. The CDR3 runs to 13 residues. The germline V gene has CDR1 MNHEY and CDR2 SVGAGI. V trimming: 6 bases; J trimming: 4 bases; junction bases outside the gene matches: 3. CDR3 protein: CASRTRGNQPQHF. As DNA, the CDR3 is TGTGCCAGCAGGACCAGGGGGAATCAGCCCCAGCATTTT.

With regard to this clonotype: One base away lies a much larger clone, so this may be a sequencing read error. The rearrangement uses TRBV5-1 and TRBJ1-2; D is unresolved. Per germline, CDR1 SGHRS and CDR2 YFSETQ. This CDR3 has 14 amino acids. The CDR3 bases are TGCGCCAGCAGCCCTGGTGGAGGAGTAGGTGGCTACAGCTTC. As protein: CASSPGGGVGGYSF.

The chain has TRBV28 and TRBJ1-5; D gene unclear. Trimming took off 3 bases at V and 6 bases at J, with 6 bases between the two ends. The CDR3 sequence is 12 residues long. CDR1 and CDR2 from the germline V gene are MDHEN and SYDVKM. CDR3 nucleotide sequence: TGTGCCAGCAGTTTTCGTCGTCAGCCCCAGCATTTT. Translated, it gives CASSFRRQPQHF.

In its sample, this clonotype was seen many times. The J gene is TRBJ1-1, the V gene TRBV20-1; D gene ambiguous. V lost 3 bases, J lost 0 bases, and 11 bases lay in between. The V gene's germline CDR1 is DFQATT and CDR2 SNEGSKA (reference sequence). This CDR3 contains 14 residues. The CDR3 region is CSASQGQMNTEAFF. CDR3 in DNA: TGCAGTGCTAGTCAAGGGCAGATGAACACTGAAGCTTTCTTT.

This clonotype appeared many times. This chain joins TRBV20-1 and TRBJ2-7; D uncertain. The CDR3 sequence is 14 residues long. Trimming shortened V by 0 bases and J by 0 bases, and 9 bases separated the two germline ends. Germline CDR1 reads DFQATT; CDR2 reads SNEGSKA (reference sequence). The CDR3 protein is CSARDPYISYEQYF. CDR3 nucleotide sequence: TGCAGTGCTAGAGATCCCTACATCTCCTACGAGCAGTACTTC.

This clonotype was picked up a small number of times. The chain combines TRBV4-1 with TRBJ1-5; no definite D call. Between the trimmed V and J ends, which lost 2 bases and 4 bases, there was a span of 18 bases. This CDR3 contains 17 residues. Germline V gene lookup returns CDR1 MGHRA and CDR2 YSYEKL. CDR3 in DNA: TGCGCCAGCAGCCAATTCACCCCCAGACTGGAGAATCAGCCCCAGCATTTT. It translates to CASSQFTPRLENQPQHF.

This clonotype showed up many times. The chain joins TRBV29-1 to TRBJ1-2, with 8 bases identical to TRBD1. The germline CDR1 and CDR2 sequences are SQVTM and ANQGSEA. This CDR3 region has 14 residues. V shed 7 bases and J 3 bases; nucleotides not matched to a gene: 10. The CDR3 DNA reads TGCAGCGCTAATAGACAGGGGCGCCACTATGGCTACACCTTC. Translation: CSANRQGRHYGYTF.

In this sample, this clonotype turned up many times. This chain uses TRBV20-1 with TRBJ1-5, with D hard to call. The CDR3 consists of 13 residues. V was cut by 3 bases and J by 3 bases, with 9 bases left in between. Germline assignment: CDR1 DFQATT and CDR2 SNEGSKA (reference sequence). DNA of the CDR3: TGCAGTGCTAGTTTAGGGTTCAATCAGCCCCAGCATTTT. Translating it yields CSASLGFNQPQHF.